The rows below give T cell receptor beta chains drawn from one sample of a study of blood T cell repertoires in COVID-19. Profiled with immunoSEQ multiplex PCR; TCRdb holds only in-frame clones, not every one. Among about 82,000 clones, around four fifths were seen once, and the ten largest hold approximately 20%. The sample comprised peripheral blood. The origin of the receptors is a man older than 75 with active or convalescent COVID-19. Each CDR3 is given with its conserved first and last residue. D genes are given only for firm matches. Size tells how often a clone was seen (once, few, many) or the class of an expanded clone, and some rows leave it out.

size	V	J	D	DNA	CDR3
-	TRBV30	TRBJ2-2	-	TGTGCCTGGAGTAGTAGCGGCACCACCGGGGAGCTGTTTTTT	CAWSSSGTTGELFF
-	TRBV7-6	TRBJ2-5	TRBD2	TGTGCCAGCAGCTTGGCCGGGACTAGGGCCTGGGAGACCCAGTACTTC	CASSLAGTRAWETQYF
-	TRBV11-3	TRBJ2-1	-	TGTGCCAGCAGCTTAGAGGCCGCGGCCTACAATGAGCAGTTCTTC	CASSLEAAAYNEQFF
-	TRBV6-5	TRBJ2-5	TRBD2	TGTGCCAGCAGTTACTTCCTAGCGGGGGCCCAAGAGACCCAGTACTTC	CASSYFLAGAQETQYF
-	TRBV5-8	TRBJ2-2	-	TGTGCCAGCAGTAACCCGTCACAGAGCACCGGGGAGCTGTTTTTT	CASSNPSQSTGELFF
-	TRBV7-6	TRBJ1-1	TRBD1	TGTGCCAGCAGCTTAGTGGGACAGGGATTTGGCACTGAAGCTTTCTTT	CASSLVGQGFGTEAFF
-	TRBV5-1	TRBJ2-1	-	TGCGCCAGCAGCTCCCGCACGAGCTCCTACAATGAGCAGTTCTTC	CASSSRTSSYNEQFF
-	TRBV11-3	TRBJ2-3	TRBD1	TGTGCCAGCAGCTTAGGGGGACAGGGCACAGATACGCAGTATTTT	CASSLGGQGTDTQYF
-	TRBV10-3	TRBJ1-3	-	TGTGCCATCAGGGACTCCGGACAGCGAGGCTCTGGAAACACCATATATTTT	CAIRDSGQRGSGNTIYF
-	TRBV7-6	TRBJ1-1	-	TGTGCCAGCAGTTCCCTTGCGGGAAGAGAAGCTTTCTTT	CASSSLAGREAFF
-	TRBV5-1	TRBJ2-3	-	TGCGCCAGCAGCTTGGCAGGGCACCGACTAGATACGCAGTATTTT	CASSLAGHRLDTQYF
-	TRBV5-1	TRBJ1-2	TRBD1	TGCGCCAGCAGCCCGGACAGGGGGAGAGGCTACACCTTC	CASSPDRGRGYTF
-	TRBV3-1/TRBV3-2	TRBJ1-1	TRBD1	TGTGCCAGCAGCCGGCGACAGGGTGGTGTGGCTTTCTTT	CASSRRQGGVAFF
-	TRBV24-1	TRBJ2-1	TRBD2	TGTGCCACCCAAGGGACTAGCGGGAGTGCTGAGCAGTTCTTC	CATQGTSGSAEQFF
-	TRBV10-1	TRBJ1-6	TRBD1	TGCGCCAGCAGCCGGACAGGGAATAATTCACCCCTCCACTTT	CASSRTGNNSPLHF
once	TRBV6-5	TRBJ2-1	TRBD1	TGTGCCAGCAGACGACAGGGGGCCGTCTACAATGAGCAGTTCTTC	CASRRQGAVYNEQFF
-	TRBV30	TRBJ1-2	-	TGTGCCTGGAGTAAGAACAGCCCAAACTATGGCTACACCTTC	CAWSKNSPNYGYTF
-	TRBV11-3	TRBJ2-5	TRBD2	TGTGCCAGCAGCTCTGGGGGGGGTTCAGAGACCCAGTACTTC	CASSSGGGSETQYF
-	TRBV30	TRBJ1-6	-	TGTGCCTGGAACGACAGTAATTCACCCCTCCACTTT	CAWNDSNSPLHF
-	TRBV6-5	TRBJ1-5	-	TGTGCCAGCCTCTCCGAGGTGTTTAGCAATCAGCCCCAGCATTTT	CASLSEVFSNQPQHF
-	TRBV6-6	TRBJ2-1	-	TGTGCCAGCAGTTCGAGGGAGACCTACAATGAGCAGTTCTTC	CASSSRETYNEQFF
-	TRBV19	TRBJ1-3	-	TGTGCCAGTAGTACGTCAGTCGGAAACACCATATATTTT	CASSTSVGNTIYF
-	TRBV9	TRBJ2-3	-	TGTGCCAGCAGCCCGGGGTTCAGCACAGATACGCAGTATTTT	CASSPGFSTDTQYF
-	TRBV2	TRBJ2-1	TRBD2	TGTGCCAGCATGCATAGCGGGGGGGCCATTGAGCAGTTCTTC	CASMHSGGAIEQFF
-	TRBV29-1	TRBJ1-6	TRBD1	TGCAGCACTCGGACAGGGTGGACTTCACCCCTCCACTTT	CSTRTGWTSPLHF
few	TRBV27	TRBJ1-2	TRBD1	TGTGCCAGCAGTTTTTCACTCGACAGGGGGAGTTATGGCTACACCTTC	CASSFSLDRGSYGYTF
-	TRBV10-2	TRBJ1-1	-	TGCGCCAGCAGTGATGGGGGAGGGAACACTGAAGCTTTCTTT	CASSDGGGNTEAFF
-	TRBV5-6	TRBJ1-6	-	TGTGCCAGCAGCTCCAGGGGCACCTATAATTCACCCCTCCACTTT	CASSSRGTYNSPLHF
-	TRBV9	TRBJ1-1	-	TGTGCCAGCAGCGGGGGACTTCACACTGAAGCTTTCTTT	CASSGGLHTEAFF
few	TRBV12-3/TRBV12-4	TRBJ1-2	TRBD1	TGTGCCAGCAGCGACAGGGACCGGGGCTACACCTTC	CASSDRDRGYTF
-	TRBV4-2	TRBJ2-6	-	TGTGCCAGCAGCCAAGATCGGGGTTCTACTGGGGCCAACGTCCTGACTTTC	CASSQDRGSTGANVLTF
-	TRBV18	TRBJ2-3	TRBD2	TGTGCCAGCTCACCACGACTAGCGGGGGAGGAAACTAGCACAGATACGCAGTATTTT	CASSPRLAGEETSTDTQYF
once	TRBV10-2	TRBJ2-1	TRBD2	TGCGCCAGCAGTGTGGGGACAGCCGGACTAGCGGACAAAAGAACTGAGCAGTTCTTC	CASSVGTAGLADKRTEQFF
-	TRBV28	TRBJ2-5	-	TGTGCCAGCAGCCTTCAGAGGGCGGGCCAAGAGACCCAGTACTTC	CASSLQRAGQETQYF
-	TRBV27	TRBJ2-5	TRBD2	TGTGCCAGCAGTTCATCCGGGACTAGCGCCATGCGGGGAGAGACCCAGTACTTC	CASSSSGTSAMRGETQYF
-	TRBV27	TRBJ2-2	-	TGTGCCAGCAGACCGGGACGGAGGGTCACCGGGGAGCTGTTTTTT	CASRPGRRVTGELFF
-	TRBV19	TRBJ2-4	TRBD1	TGTGCCAGTAGTATAGGCCTCGGACAGGGGCGAGCCAAAAACATTCAGTACTTC	CASSIGLGQGRAKNIQYF
-	TRBV2	TRBJ1-6	TRBD1	TGTGCCAGCAGTGCTAGGACAGGGGATTCACCCCTCCACTTT	CASSARTGDSPLHF
-	TRBV7-2	TRBJ1-2	TRBD1	TGTGCCAGCACCGCACAGGGGGTATTCTATGGCTACACCTTC	CASTAQGVFYGYTF
-	TRBV21-1	TRBJ1-2	-	TGTGCCAGCAGCAATGGAGGGCATGGCTACACCTTC	CASSNGGHGYTF
-	TRBV6-4	TRBJ2-1	TRBD2	TGTGCCAGCAGGATGGCGAGCGGGAGGGAGCAGTTCTTC	CASRMASGREQFF
-	TRBV19	TRBJ1-6	TRBD1	TGTGCCAGTAGTATTTCGAGGGGGCGAGAGAATTCACCCCTCCACTTT	CASSISRGRENSPLHF
few	TRBV27	TRBJ1-4	-	TGTGCCAGCGGTTTGGCGGGGGCCCATGAAAAACTGTTTTTT	CASGLAGAHEKLFF
-	TRBV3-1/TRBV3-2	TRBJ2-1	-	TGTGCCAGCAGCCAGCGGGGTACAGGCAATGAGCAGTTCTTC	CASSQRGTGNEQFF
-	TRBV7-3	TRBJ2-1	TRBD1	TGTGCCAGCAGCCGGGACAGGGGCTACAATGAGCAGTTCTTC	CASSRDRGYNEQFF
-	TRBV6-5	TRBJ2-1	TRBD1	TGTGCCAGCACCAATTGGGACAGGTTCAATGAGCAGTTCTTC	CASTNWDRFNEQFF
-	TRBV19	TRBJ2-2	TRBD1	TGTGCCAGTAGTACGACCACAGGGGACCTCGGGGAGCTGTTTTTT	CASSTTTGDLGELFF